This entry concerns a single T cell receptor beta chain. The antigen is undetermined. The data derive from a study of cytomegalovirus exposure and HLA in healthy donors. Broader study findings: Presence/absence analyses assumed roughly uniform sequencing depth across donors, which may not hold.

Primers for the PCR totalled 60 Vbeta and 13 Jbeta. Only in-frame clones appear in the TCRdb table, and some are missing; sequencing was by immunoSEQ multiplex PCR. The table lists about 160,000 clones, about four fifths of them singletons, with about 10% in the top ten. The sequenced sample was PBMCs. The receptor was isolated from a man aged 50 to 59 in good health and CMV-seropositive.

CDR3 protein: CAWRKLAATYEQYF. CDR3 sequence (DNA): TGTGCCTGGAGAAAACTAGCAGCAACCTACGAGCAGTACTTC. The gene calls are TRBV30 and TRBJ2-7; a weak D match, TRBD2 (6 bases). The ends were cut back, 3 bases at V and 2 bases at J, with 14 bases in the middle. The CDR3 totals 14 residues. Germline V gene data show CDR1 as GTSNPN and CDR2 as SVGIG (reference sequence). The variable domain in full, completed from reference TRBV30 and TRBJ2-7, reads SQTIHQWPATLVQPVGSPLSLECTVEGTSNPNLYWYRQAAGRGLQLLFYSVGIGQISSEVPQNLSASRPQDRQFILSSKKLLLSDSGFYLCAWRKLAATYEQYFGPGTRLTVT.